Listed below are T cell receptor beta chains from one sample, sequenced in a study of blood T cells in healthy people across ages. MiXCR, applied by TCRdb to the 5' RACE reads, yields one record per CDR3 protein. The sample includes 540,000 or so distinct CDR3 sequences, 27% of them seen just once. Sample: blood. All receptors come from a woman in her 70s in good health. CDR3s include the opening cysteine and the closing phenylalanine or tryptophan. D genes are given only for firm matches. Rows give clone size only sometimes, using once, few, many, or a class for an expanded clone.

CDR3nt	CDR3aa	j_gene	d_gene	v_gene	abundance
TGTGCCAGCAGTTTCACGGGGGCCTCTAGCACAGATACGCAGTATTTT	CASSFTGASSTDTQYF	TRBJ2-3	NA	TRBV12-3/TRBV12-4	few
TGCGCCAGCAGCCCACTTACAGGACACTCCACTGAAGCTTTCTTT	CASSPLTGHSTEAFF	TRBJ1-1	NA	TRBV5-1	few
TGCAGTGCTAGAGAGTTGACAGGGTATGGAAACACCATATATTTT	CSARELTGYGNTIYF	TRBJ1-3	TRBD1	TRBV20-1	NA
TGCGCCAGCAGCTTGGCGGCCAGGCAAGAGACCCAGTACTTC	CASSLAARQETQYF	TRBJ2-5	NA	TRBV5-1	few
TGCGCCAGCAGAACGTCTATTGGACACCTCGACCACAATGAGCAGTTCTTC	CASRTSIGHLDHNEQFF	TRBJ2-1	NA	TRBV5-1	few
TGTGCCAGCAGTTACACAGAAGAGACCCAGTACTTC	CASSYTEETQYF	TRBJ2-5	NA	TRBV2	NA
TGTGCCAGCAGCTTCGACAGGACGGAAGAGACCCAGTACTTC	CASSFDRTEETQYF	TRBJ2-5	NA	TRBV12-3/TRBV12-4	few
TGTGCCAGCAGCCATGACTTTCGCCGTGGGACACTTACCTACGAGCAGTACTTC	CASSHDFRRGTLTYEQYF	TRBJ2-7	NA	TRBV4-2	many
TGTGCCAGCAGTGAAGCAAGACAGGTTCATGACTTC	CASSEARQVHDF	TRBJ2-7	NA	TRBV2	NA
TGTGCCAGCAGCTTAGGCGAGACTCCCTACTACGAGCAGTACTTC	CASSLGETPYYEQYF	TRBJ2-7	NA	TRBV7-8	NA
TGTGCCAGCAGCGCGGCCAGCTTCCAAGAGACCCAGTACTTC	CASSAASFQETQYF	TRBJ2-5	NA	TRBV7-2	few
TGTGCCAGCAGTGAATTAAGTTGGGGCGCCAAAGAGACCCAGTACTTC	CASSELSWGAKETQYF	TRBJ2-5	NA	TRBV2	few
TGTGCCAGCAGCTTAAGACGGGTCAGGAGGTTCTCCGGGGAGCTGTTTTTT	CASSLRRVRRFSGELFF	TRBJ2-2	NA	TRBV7-2	few
TGTGCCAGCAGCTCCTCGATCGTCTCGGGTCAAGAGACCCAGTACTTC	CASSSSIVSGQETQYF	TRBJ2-5	NA	TRBV7-9	NA